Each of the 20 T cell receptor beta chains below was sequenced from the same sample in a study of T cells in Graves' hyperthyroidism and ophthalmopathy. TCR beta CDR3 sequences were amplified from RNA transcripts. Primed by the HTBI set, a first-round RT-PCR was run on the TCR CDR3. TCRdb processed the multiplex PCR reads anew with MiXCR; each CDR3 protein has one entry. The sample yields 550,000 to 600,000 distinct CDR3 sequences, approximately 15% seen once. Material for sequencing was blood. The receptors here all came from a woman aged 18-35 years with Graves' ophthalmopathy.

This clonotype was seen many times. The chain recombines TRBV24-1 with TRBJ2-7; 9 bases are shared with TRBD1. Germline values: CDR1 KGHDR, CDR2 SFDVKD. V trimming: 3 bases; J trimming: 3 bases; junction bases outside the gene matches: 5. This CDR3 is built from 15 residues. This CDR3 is CATSDPGQGNYEQYF. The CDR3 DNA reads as TGTGCCACCAGTGATCCTGGACAGGGGAACTACGAGCAGTACTTC.

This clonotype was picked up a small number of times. For the CDR3, the DNA is TGTGCCAGCAGCGGGACTAGCCCGAGAGGGGGAAATGAGCAGTTCTTC. Its translation: CASSGTSPRGGNEQFF. The V call is TRBV3-1, the J call TRBJ2-1; 9 nucleotides agree with TRBD2. V lost 5 bases to trimming and J lost 7 bases; unmatched junction nucleotides: 12. Germline-derived CDR1 and CDR2 are LGHDT and YNNKEL (reference sequence). The CDR3 contains 16 residues.

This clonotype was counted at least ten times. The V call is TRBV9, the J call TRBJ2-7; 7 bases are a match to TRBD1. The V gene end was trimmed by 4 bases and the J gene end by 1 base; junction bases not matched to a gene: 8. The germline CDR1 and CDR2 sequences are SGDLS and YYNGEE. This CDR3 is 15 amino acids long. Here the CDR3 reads CASSPRDSSSYEQYF. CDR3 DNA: TGTGCCAGCAGCCCCCGGGACAGCAGTTCCTACGAGCAGTACTTC.

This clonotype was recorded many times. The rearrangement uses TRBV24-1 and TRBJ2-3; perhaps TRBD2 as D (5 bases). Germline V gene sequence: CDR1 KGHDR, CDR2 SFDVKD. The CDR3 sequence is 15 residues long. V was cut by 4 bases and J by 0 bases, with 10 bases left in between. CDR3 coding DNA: TGTGCCACCAGTGACTGGCGGAGGAGCACAGATACGCAGTATTTT. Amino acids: CATSDWRRSTDTQYF.

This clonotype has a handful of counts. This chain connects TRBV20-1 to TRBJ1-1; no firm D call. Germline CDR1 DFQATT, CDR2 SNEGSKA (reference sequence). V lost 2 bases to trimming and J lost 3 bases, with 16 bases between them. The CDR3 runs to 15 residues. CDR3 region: CSARITDVRYTEAFF. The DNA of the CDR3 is TGCAGTGCTAGAATCACCGACGTAAGATACACTGAAGCTTTCTTT.

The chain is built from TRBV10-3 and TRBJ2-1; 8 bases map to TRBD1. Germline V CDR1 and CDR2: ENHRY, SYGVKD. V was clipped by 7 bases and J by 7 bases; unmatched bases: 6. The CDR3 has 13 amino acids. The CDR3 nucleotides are TGTGCCATCAACCCGGGACAGGCAAATGAGCAGTTCTTC. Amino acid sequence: CAINPGQANEQFF.

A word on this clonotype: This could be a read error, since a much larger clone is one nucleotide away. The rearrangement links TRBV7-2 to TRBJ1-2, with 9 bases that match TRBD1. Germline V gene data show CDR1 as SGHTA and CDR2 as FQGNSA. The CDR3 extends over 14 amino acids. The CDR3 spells CARSFTGGESGYTF. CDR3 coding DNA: TGTGCCAGAAGCTTCACAGGGGGCGAGAGTGGCTACACCTTC. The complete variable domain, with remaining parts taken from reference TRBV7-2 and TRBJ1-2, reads GAGVSQSPSNKVTEKGKDVELRCDPISGHTALYWYRQSLGQGLEFLIYFQGNSAPDKSGLPSDRFSAERTGGSVSTLTIQRTQQEDSAVYLCARSFTGGESGYTFGSGTRLTVV.

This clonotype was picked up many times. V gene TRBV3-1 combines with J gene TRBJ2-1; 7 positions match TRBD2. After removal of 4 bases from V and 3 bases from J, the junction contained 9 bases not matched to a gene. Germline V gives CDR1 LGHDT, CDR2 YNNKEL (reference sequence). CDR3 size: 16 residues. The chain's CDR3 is CASSLYWREGYNEQFF. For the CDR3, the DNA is TGTGCCAGCAGCCTTTATTGGAGGGAGGGCTACAATGAGCAGTTCTTC.

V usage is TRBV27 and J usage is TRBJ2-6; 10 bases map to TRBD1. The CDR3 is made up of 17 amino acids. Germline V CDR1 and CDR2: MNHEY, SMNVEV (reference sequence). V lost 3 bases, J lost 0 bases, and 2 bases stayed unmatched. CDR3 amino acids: CASSLTGGYSGANVLTF. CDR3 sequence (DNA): TGTGCCAGCAGTTTGACAGGGGGCTACTCTGGGGCCAACGTCCTGACTTTC.

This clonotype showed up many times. CDR3 sequence: CAWSVGGGTDTQYF. CDR3 sequence (DNA): TGTGCCTGGAGTGTAGGAGGAGGCACAGATACGCAGTATTTT. The J gene is TRBJ2-3, the V gene TRBV30; maybe TRBD2 (5 bases). The V end was cut by 0 bases, the J end by 1 base, with 8 bases between. Germline V gives CDR1 GTSNPN, CDR2 SVGIG (reference sequence). The CDR3 totals 14 residues.

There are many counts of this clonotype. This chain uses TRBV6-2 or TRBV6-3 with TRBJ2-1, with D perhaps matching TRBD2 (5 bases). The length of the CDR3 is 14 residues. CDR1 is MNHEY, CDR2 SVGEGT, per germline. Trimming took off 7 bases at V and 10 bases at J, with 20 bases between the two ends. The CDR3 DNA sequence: TGTGCCAGCACCAACCTACTCACCGGGGTCGAGCAGTTCTTC. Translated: CASTNLLTGVEQFF.

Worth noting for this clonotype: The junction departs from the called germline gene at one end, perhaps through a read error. The DNA for the CDR3 is TGTGCCAGCAGCCCCGGGACAGGGAGGGGCCAAGAGGCCCAGTACTTC. Its protein product is CASSPGTGRGQEAQYF. The gene calls are TRBV27 and TRBJ2-5, with 9 bases that match TRBD1. CDR1 is MNHEY, CDR2 SMNVEV, per germline (reference sequence). This CDR3 is built from 16 residues.

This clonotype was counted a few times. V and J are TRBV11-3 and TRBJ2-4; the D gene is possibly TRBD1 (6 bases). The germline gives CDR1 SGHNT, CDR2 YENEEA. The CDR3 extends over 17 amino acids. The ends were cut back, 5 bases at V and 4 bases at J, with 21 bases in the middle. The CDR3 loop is CASSPRGGRMGKNIQYF. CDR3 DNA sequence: TGTGCCAGCAGCCCCCGAGGGGGACGAATGGGTAAAAACATTCAGTACTTC. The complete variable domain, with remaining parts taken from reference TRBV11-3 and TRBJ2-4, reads EAGVVQSPRYKIIEKKQPVAFWCNPISGHNTLYWYLQNLGQGPELLIRYENEEAVDDSQLPKDRFSAERLKGVDSTLKIQPAELGDSAVYLCASSPRGGRMGKNIQYFGAGTRLSVL.

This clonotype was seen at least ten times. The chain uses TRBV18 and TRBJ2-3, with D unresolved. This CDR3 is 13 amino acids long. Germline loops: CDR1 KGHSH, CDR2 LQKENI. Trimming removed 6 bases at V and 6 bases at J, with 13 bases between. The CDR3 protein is CASSQSTVDTQYF. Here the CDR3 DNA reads TGTGCCAGCTCTCAATCCACCGTTGATACGCAGTATTTT.

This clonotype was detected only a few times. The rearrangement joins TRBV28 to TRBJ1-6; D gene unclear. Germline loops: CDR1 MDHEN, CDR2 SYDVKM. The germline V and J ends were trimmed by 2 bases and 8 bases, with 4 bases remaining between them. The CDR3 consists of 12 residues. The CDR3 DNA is TGTGCCAGCAGTTTAATAGATTCACCCCTCCACTTT. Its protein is CASSLIDSPLHF.

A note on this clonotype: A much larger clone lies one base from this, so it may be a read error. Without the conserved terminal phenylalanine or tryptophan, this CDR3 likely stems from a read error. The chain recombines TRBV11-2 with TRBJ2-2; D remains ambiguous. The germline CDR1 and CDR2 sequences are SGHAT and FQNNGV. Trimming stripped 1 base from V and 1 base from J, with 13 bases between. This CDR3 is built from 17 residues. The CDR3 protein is CASSLVLRWGNTGELFL. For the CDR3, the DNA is TGTGCCAGCAGCTTAGTGCTGCGGTGGGGGAACACCGGGGAGCTGTTTCTT.

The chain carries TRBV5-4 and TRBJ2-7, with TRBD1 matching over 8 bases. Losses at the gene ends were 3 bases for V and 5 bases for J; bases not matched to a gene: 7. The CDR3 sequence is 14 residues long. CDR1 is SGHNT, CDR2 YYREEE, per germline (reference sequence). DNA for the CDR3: TGTGCCAGCAGCTCCGGACAGGGAGTGGACGAGCAGTACTTC. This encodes CASSSGQGVDEQYF.

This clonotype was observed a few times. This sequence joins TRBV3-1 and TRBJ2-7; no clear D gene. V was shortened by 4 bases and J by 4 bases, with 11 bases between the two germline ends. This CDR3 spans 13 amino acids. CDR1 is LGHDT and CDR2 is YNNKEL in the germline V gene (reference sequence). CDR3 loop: CASSLYPFYEQYF. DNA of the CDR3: TGTGCCAGCAGCCTATACCCCTTTTACGAGCAGTACTTC.

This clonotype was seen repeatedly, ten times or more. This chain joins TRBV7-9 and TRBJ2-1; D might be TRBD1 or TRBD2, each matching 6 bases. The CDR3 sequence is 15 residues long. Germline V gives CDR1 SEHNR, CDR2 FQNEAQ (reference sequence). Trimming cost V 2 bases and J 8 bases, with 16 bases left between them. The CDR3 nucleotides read TGTGCCAGCAGCTTATCCCGGGGGCCGGGCGATGAGCAGTTCTTC. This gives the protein CASSLSRGPGDEQFF.

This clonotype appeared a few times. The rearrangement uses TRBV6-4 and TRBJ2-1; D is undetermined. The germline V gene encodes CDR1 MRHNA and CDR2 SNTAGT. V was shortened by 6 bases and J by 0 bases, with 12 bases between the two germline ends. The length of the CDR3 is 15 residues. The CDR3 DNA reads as TGTGCCAGCAGCCAGGACGGAAGCTCCTACAATGAGCAGTTCTTC. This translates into CASSQDGSSYNEQFF.